This paragraph reports one T cell receptor (beta chain). The antigen is not known. This same CDR3 is encoded by further DNA sequences in the sample. The data were obtained in a study of beta chain features in type 1 diabetes. Across the study: The samples had around 98 million sorted cells examined in all.

It was one heparinised blood draw, averaging approximately 100 mL, that each donor gave. The authors sorted CD4+ naive, central memory, regulatory and stem cell-like memory cells via CD45RO/CCR7/CD25/CD127/CD95/CD27. Germline trimming cut 6 bases from V and 7 bases from J; bases unmatched to any gene: 6. The germline gives CDR1 SNHLY, CDR2 FYNNEI. The CDR3 spans 13 residues. The whole isolated RNA underwent reverse transcription, so sequencing captured expressed TCRB transcripts. Profiling relied on immunoSEQ multiplex PCR, and the TCRdb table lists in-frame clones only, not all of them. The sample includes a few hundred thousand clones, around 20% of them seen just once. Study-wide findings and caveats: Patients' naive, central memory and regulatory TCRB repertoires appeared more alike than those of healthy donors. The study found moderately but significantly shorter TCRB CDR3s in all four CD4+ subsets of Type 1 diabetes patients.

The source is a woman aged 40 to 50 with type 1 diabetes. Input material: naive CD4+ T cells from blood. The chain is built from TRBV2 and TRBJ1-5; 7 bases are a match to TRBD1. CDR3 region: CASSPQGEQPQHF. CDR3 DNA sequence: TGTGCCAGCAGCCCCCAGGGGGAGCAGCCCCAGCATTTT. Filled out from reference TRBV2 and TRBJ1-5, the complete variable domain reads EPEVTQTPSHQVTQMGQEVILRCVPISNHLYFYWYRQILGQKVEFLVSFYNNEISEKSEIFDDQFSVERPDGSNFTLKIRSTKLEDSAMYFCASSPQGEQPQHFGDGTRLSIL.